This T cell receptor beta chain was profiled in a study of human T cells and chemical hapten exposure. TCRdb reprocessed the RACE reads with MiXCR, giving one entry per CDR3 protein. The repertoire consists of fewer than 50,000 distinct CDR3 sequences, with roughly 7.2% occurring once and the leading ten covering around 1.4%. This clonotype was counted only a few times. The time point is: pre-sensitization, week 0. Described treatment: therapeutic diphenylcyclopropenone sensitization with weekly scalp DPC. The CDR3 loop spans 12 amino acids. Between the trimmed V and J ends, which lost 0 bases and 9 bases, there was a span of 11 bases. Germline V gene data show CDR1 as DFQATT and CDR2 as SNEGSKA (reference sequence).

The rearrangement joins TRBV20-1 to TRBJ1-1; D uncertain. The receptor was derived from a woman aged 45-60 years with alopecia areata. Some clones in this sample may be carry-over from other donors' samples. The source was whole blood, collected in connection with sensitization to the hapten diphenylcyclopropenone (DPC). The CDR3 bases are TGCAGTGCTAGAGATGGAAAGAATAAAGCTTTCTTT. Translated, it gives CSARDGKNKAFF.